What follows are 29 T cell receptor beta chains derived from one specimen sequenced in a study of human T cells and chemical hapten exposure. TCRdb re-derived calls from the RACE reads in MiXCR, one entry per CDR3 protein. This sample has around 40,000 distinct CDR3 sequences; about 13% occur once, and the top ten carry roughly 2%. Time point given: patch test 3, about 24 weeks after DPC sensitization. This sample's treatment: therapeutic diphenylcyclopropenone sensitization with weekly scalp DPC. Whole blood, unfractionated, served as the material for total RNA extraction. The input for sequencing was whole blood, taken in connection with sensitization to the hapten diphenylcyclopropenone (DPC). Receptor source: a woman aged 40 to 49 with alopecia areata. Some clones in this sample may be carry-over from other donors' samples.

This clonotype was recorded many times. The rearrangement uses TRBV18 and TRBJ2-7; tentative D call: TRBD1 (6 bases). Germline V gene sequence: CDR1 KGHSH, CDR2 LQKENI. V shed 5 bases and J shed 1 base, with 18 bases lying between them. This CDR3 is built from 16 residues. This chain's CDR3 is CASSEVTGTVSYEQYF. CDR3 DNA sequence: TGTGCCAGCTCAGAAGTTACAGGGACCGTTTCCTACGAGCAGTACTTC.

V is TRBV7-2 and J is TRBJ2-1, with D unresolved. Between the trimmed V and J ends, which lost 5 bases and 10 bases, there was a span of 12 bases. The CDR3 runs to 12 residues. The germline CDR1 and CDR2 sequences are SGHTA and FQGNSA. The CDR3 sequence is CASSGRGAEQFF. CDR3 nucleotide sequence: TGTGCCAGCAGCGGGCGCGGCGCGGAGCAGTTCTTC.

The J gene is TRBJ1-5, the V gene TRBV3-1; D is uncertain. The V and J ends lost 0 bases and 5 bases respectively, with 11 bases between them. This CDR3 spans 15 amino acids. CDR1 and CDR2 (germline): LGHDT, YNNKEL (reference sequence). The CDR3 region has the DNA TGTGCCAGCAGCCAAGATCTAAGGTGGGATCAGCCCCAGCATTTT. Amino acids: CASSQDLRWDQPQHF.

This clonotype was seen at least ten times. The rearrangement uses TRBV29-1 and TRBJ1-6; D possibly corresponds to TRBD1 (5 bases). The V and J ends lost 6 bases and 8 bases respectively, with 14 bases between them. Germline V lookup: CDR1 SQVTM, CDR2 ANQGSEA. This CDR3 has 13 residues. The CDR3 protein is CSVKGSEDSPLHF. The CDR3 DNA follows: TGCAGCGTCAAGGGGAGTGAGGATTCACCCCTCCACTTT.

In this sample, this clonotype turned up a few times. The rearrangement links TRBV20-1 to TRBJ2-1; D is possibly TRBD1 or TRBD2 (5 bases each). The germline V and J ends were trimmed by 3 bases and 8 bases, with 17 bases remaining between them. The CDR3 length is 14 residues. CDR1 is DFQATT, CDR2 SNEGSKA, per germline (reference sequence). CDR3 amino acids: CSASGGASNDEQFF. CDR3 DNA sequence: TGCAGTGCTAGTGGTGGGGCTAGCAACGATGAGCAGTTCTTC.

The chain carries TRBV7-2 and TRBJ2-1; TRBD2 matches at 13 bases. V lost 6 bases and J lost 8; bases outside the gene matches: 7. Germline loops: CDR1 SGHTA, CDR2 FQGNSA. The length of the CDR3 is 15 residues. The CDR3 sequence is CASSKTSGGHHEQFF. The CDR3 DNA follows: TGTGCCAGCAGTAAGACTAGCGGGGGGCATCATGAGCAGTTCTTC. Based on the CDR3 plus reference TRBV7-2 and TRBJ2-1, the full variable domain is GAGVSQSPSNKVTEKGKDVELRCDPISGHTALYWYRQSLGQGLEFLIYFQGNSAPDKSGLPSDRFSAERTGGSVSTLTIQRTQQEDSAVYLCASSKTSGGHHEQFFGPGTRLTVL.

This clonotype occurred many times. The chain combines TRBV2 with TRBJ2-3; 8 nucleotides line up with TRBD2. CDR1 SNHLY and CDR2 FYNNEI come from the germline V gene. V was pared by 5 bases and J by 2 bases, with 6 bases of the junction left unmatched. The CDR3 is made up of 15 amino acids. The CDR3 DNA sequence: TGTGCCAGCAGTCCGATAGCGGGGATCACAGATACGCAGTATTTT. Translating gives CASSPIAGITDTQYF. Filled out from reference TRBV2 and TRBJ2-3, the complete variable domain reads EPEVTQTPSHQVTQMGQEVILRCVPISNHLYFYWYRQILGQKVEFLVSFYNNEISEKSEIFDDQFSVERPDGSNFTLKIRSTKLEDSAMYFCASSPIAGITDTQYFGPGTRLTVL.

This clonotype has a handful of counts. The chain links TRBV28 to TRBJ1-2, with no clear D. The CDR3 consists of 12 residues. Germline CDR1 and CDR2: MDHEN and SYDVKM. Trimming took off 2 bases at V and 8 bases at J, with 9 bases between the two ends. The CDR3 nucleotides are TGTGCCAGCAGTTTAGGTTTAACAGGCTACACCTTC. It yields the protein CASSLGLTGYTF.

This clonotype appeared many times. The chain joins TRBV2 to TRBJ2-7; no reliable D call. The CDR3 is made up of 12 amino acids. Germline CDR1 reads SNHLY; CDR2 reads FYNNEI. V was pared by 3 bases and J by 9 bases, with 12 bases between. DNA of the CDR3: TGTGCCAGCAGTGAGAATCGAGAGACGCAGTACTTC. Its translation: CASSENRETQYF.

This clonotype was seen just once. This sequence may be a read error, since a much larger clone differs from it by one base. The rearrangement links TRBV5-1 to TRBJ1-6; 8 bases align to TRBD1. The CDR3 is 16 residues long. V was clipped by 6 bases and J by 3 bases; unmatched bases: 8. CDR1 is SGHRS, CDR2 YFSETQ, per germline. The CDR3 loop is CASNLEGQGYNSPLHF. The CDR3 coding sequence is TGCGCCAGCAACTTAGAAGGACAGGGCTATAATTCACCCCTCCACTTT.

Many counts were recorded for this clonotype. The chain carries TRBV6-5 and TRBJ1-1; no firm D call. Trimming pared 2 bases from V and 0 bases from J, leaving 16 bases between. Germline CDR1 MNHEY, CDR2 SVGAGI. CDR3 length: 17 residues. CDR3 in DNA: TGTGCCAGCAGTTACATCTGGACGGGATCGATGAACACTGAAGCTTTCTTT. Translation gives CASSYIWTGSMNTEAFF.

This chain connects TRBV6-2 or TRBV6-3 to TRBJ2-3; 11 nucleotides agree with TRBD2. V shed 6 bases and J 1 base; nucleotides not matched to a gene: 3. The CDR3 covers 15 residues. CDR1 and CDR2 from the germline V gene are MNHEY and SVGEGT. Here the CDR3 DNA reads TGTGCCAGCAGCCCACTAGCGGGGGGCACAGATACGCAGTATTTT. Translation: CASSPLAGGTDTQYF.

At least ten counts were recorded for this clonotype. For the CDR3, the DNA is TGTGCCAGCAGCCCAAGTTCCCAGGGGGCTCTGGAGACCCAGTACTTC. Translated, it gives CASSPSSQGALETQYF. V is TRBV21-1 and J is TRBJ2-5; TRBD1 is the table's D call and was not checked against the DNA. TRBV21-1 is deemed a pseudogene. The length of the CDR3 is 16 residues.

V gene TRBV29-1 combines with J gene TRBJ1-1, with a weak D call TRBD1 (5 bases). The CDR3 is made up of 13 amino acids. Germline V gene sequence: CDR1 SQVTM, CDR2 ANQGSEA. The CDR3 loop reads CRAGGQGNTEAFF. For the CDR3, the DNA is TGCAGGGCAGGAGGTCAGGGAAACACTGAAGCTTTCTTT.

The CDR3 DNA sequence: TGCGCCAGCAGCTTGGGACAGGACACAGATACGCAGTATTTT. Its protein is CASSLGQDTDTQYF. The chain links TRBV5-1 to TRBJ2-3, with D possibly TRBD1 on 6 matching bases. Per germline, CDR1 SGHRS and CDR2 YFSETQ. Trimming cost V 0 bases and J 2 bases, with 7 bases left between them. CDR3 length equals 14 residues.

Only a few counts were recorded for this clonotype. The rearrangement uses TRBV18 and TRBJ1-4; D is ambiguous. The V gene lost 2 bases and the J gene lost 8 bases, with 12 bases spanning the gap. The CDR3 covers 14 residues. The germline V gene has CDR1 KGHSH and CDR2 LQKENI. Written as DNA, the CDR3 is TGTGCCAGCTCACCAGGGCAGTATTACGAAAAACTGTTTTTT. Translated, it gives CASSPGQYYEKLFF.

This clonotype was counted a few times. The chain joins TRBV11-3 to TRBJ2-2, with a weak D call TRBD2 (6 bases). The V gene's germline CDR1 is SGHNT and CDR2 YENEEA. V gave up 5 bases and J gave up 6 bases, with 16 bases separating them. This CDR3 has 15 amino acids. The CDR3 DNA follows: TGTGCCAGCAGCGCAGCTAGGCAGCGGGCCGGGGAGCTGTTTTTT. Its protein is CASSAARQRAGELFF.

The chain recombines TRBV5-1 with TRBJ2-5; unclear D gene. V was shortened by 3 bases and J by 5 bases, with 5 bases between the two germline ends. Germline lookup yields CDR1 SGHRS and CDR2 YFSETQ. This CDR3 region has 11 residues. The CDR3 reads CASSWSETQYF. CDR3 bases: TGCGCCAGCAGCTGGAGCGAGACCCAGTACTTC.

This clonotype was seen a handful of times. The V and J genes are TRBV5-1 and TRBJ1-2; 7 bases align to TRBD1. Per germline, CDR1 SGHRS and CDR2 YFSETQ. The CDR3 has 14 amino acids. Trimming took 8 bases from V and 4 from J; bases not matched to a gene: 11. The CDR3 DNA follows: TGCGCCAGTCATACAGGGGCGGAACCCTATGGCTACACCTTC. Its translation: CASHTGAEPYGYTF. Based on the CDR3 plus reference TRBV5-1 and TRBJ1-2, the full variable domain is KAGVTQTPRYLIKTRGQQVTLSCSPISGHRSVSWYQQTPGQGLQFLFEYFSETQRNKGNFPGRFSGRQFSNSRSEMNVSTLELGDSALYLCASHTGAEPYGYTFGSGTRLTVV.

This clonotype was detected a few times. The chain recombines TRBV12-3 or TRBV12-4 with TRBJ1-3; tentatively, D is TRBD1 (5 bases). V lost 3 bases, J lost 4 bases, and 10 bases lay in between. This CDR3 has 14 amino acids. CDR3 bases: TGTGCCAGCAGTTTGGCTGGGGGAGGAAACACCATATATTTT. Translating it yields CASSLAGGGNTIYF.

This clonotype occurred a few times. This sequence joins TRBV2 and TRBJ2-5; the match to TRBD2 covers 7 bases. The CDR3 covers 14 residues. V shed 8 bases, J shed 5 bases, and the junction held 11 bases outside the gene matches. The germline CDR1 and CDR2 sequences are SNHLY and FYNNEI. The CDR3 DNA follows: TGTGCCAGCGGGGAAGCGGGATGGGCGGAGACCCAGTACTTC. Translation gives CASGEAGWAETQYF.

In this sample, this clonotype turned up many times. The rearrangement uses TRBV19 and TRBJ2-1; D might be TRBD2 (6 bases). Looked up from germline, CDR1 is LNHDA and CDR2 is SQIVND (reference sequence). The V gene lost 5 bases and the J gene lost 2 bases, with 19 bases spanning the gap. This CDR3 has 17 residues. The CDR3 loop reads CASSQSSLARPYNEQFF. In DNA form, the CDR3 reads TGTGCCAGTAGTCAATCTTCCCTAGCGAGGCCCTACAATGAGCAGTTCTTC.

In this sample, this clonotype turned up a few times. Written as DNA, the CDR3 is TGTGCCAGCAGTTTGGGGGGCCTTCAAGAGACCCAGTACTTC. As protein: CASSLGGLQETQYF. V gene TRBV6-2 or TRBV6-3 combines with J gene TRBJ2-5; D tentatively fits TRBD1 or TRBD2 (6 bases each). The CDR3 loop spans 14 amino acids. The germline gives CDR1 MNHEY, CDR2 SVGEGT. V lost 4 bases to trimming and J lost 2 bases, with 11 bases between them.

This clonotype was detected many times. The CDR3 bases are TGTGCCAGCAGCCGAAGATACCCCGGACAGAGAAACACTGAAGCTTTCTTT. Encoded protein: CASSRRYPGQRNTEAFF. This chain connects TRBV11-2 to TRBJ1-1; D might be TRBD1 (6 bases). The CDR3 is made up of 17 amino acids. CDR1 is SGHAT and CDR2 is FQNNGV in the germline V gene. V was shortened by 5 bases and J by 2 bases, with 21 bases between the two germline ends.

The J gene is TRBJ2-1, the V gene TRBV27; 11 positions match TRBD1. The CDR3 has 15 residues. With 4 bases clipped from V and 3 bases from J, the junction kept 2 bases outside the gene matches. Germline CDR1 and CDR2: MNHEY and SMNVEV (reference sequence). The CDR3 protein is CASSYGTGGYNEQFF. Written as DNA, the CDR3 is TGTGCCAGCAGTTATGGGACAGGGGGCTACAATGAGCAGTTCTTC.

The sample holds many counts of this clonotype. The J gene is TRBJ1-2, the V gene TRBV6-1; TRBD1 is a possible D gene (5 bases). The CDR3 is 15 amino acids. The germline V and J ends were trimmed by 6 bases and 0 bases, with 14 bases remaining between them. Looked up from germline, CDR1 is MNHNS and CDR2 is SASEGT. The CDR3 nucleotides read TGTGCCAGCAGCGAACAAATGGGGGCTAACTATGGCTACACCTTC. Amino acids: CASSEQMGANYGYTF.

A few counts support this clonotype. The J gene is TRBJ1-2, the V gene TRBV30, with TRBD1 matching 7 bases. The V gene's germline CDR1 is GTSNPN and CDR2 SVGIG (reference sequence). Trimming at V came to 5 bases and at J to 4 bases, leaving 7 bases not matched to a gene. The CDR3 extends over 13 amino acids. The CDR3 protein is CAWLQGGSYGYTF. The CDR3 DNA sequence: TGTGCCTGGCTCCAGGGGGGATCCTATGGCTACACCTTC.

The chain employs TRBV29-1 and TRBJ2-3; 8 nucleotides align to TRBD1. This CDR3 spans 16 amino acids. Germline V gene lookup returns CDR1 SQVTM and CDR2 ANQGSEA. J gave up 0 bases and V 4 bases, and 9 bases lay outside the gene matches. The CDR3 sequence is CSVAGTGRPSTDTQYF. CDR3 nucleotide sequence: TGCAGCGTTGCCGGGACAGGACGCCCTAGCACAGATACGCAGTATTTT.

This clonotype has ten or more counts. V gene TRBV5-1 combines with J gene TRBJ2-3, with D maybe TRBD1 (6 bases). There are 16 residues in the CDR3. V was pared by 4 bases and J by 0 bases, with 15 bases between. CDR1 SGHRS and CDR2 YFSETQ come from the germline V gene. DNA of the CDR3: TGCGCCAGCAGCCCTGACGGGACACCTAGCACAGATACGCAGTATTTT. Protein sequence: CASSPDGTPSTDTQYF.